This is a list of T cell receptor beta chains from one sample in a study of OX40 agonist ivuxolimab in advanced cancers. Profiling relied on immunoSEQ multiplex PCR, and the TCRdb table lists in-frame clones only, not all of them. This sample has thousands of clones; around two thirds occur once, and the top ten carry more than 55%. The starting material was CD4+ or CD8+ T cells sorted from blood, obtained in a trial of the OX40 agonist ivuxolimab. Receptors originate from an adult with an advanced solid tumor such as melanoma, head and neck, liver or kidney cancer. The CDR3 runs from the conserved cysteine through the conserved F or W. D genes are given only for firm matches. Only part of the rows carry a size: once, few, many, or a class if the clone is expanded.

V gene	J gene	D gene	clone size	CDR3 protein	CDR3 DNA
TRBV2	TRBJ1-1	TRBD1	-	CASSEWGQYEAFF	TGTGCCAGCAGTGAATGGGGACAGTATGAAGCTTTCTTT
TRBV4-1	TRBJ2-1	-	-	CASSQELRSSNEQFF	TGCGCCAGCAGCCAAGAGTTGCGGAGCTCTAATGAGCAGTTCTTC
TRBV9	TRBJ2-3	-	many	CASSGTLLSQPDTQYF	TGTGCCAGCAGCGGTACCCTCCTTTCTCAGCCAGATACGCAGTATTTT
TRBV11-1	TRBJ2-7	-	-	CASSPYRDTDEQYF	TGTGCCAGCAGCCCCTACCGGGACACCGACGAGCAGTACTTC
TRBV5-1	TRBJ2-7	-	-	CASSPPAPYEQYF	TGCGCCAGCAGCCCCCCAGCGCCCTACGAGCAGTACTTC
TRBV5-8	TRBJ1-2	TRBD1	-	CASSLGDPPTGDNYGYTF	TGTGCCAGCAGCTTGGGAGACCCCCCGACAGGGGACAACTATGGCTACACCTTC
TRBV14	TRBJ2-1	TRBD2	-	CASSQSLRLAGAGYNEQFF	TGTGCCAGCAGCCAATCCTTACGTCTGGCGGGAGCAGGCTACAATGAGCAGTTCTTC
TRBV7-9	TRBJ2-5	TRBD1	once	CASGGQGRETQYF	TGTGCCAGCGGGGGACAGGGGCGAGAGACCCAGTACTTC
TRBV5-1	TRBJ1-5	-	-	CASSPISGDQPQHF	TGCGCCAGCAGCCCCATCTCTGGGGATCAGCCCCAGCATTTT
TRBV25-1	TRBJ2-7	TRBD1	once	CASTQGGSEQYF	TGTGCCAGCACCCAAGGGGGCTCCGAGCAGTACTTC
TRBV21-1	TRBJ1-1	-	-	CASSRSEAFF	TGTGCCAGCAGCAGGTCTGAAGCTTTCTTT
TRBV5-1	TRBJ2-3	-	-	CASSLAGRAGPPTDTQYF	TGCGCCAGCAGCTTGGCCGGTAGGGCGGGGCCACCCACAGATACGCAGTATTTT
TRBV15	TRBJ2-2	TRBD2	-	CATSARLAGANTGELFF	TGTGCCACCAGCGCGCGACTAGCGGGAGCGAACACCGGGGAGCTGTTTTTT
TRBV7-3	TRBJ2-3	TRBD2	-	CASSPVAGRTDTQYF	TGTGCCAGCAGCCCCGTAGCGGGACGGACAGATACGCAGTATTTT
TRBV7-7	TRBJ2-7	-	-	CASSLEPAYEQYF	TGTGCTAGCAGCTTAGAACCTGCCTACGAGCAGTACTTC
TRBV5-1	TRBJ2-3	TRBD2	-	CASSLGTSGTDTQYF	TGCGCCAGCAGCTTGGGGACTAGCGGTACAGATACGCAGTATTTT
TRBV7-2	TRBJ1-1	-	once	CASSSLLNEAFF	TGTGCCAGCAGCTCCCTGTTAAATGAAGCTTTCTTT
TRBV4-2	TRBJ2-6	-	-	CASSMIFRLQSRANVLTF	TGTGCCAGCAGCATGATATTCAGGTTACAAAGTCGGGCCAACGTCCTGACTTTC
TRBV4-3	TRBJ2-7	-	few	CASSQDFRGTYEQYF	TGCGCCAGCAGCCAAGACTTCAGGGGTACCTACGAGCAGTACTTC
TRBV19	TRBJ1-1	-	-	CASSMGQGAGTEAFF	TGTGCCAGTAGTATGGGGCAGGGAGCAGGCACTGAAGCTTTCTTT
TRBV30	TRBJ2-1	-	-	CAWSPSYNEQFF	TGTGCCTGGAGCCCTAGCTACAATGAGCAGTTCTTC
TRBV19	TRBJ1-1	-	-	CASRRAGAGTEAFF	TGTGCCAGTAGGCGGGCAGGGGCCGGAACTGAAGCTTTCTTT
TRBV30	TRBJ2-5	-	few	CAWSVQGGSWAQYF	TGTGCCTGGAGTGTACAGGGCGGATCTTGGGCCCAGTACTTC
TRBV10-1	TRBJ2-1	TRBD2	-	CASSPRTRRSYNEQFF	TGCGCCAGCAGCCCCCGGACTAGGAGGTCCTACAATGAGCAGTTCTTC
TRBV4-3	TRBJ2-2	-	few	CASSQSGTFEAGELFF	TGCGCCAGCAGCCAGTCCGGGACCTTCGAGGCCGGGGAGCTGTTTTTT
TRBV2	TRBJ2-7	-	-	CASFNGENSYEQYF	TGTGCCAGCTTCAACGGGGAGAATTCCTACGAGCAGTACTTC
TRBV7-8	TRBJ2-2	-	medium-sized	CASSLGGEAGELFF	TGTGCCAGCAGCTTAGGTGGGGAGGCCGGGGAGCTGTTTTTT
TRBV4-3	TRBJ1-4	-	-	CASSQDPGGTNEKLFF	TGCGCCAGCAGCCAAGATCCGGGGGGGACTAATGAAAAACTGTTTTTT
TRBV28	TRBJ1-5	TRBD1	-	CASSSGQGVVKPQHF	TGTGCCAGCAGTTCTGGACAGGGGGTTGTAAAGCCCCAGCATTTT
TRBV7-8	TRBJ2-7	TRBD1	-	CASSSVGQGVYEQYF	TGTGCCAGCAGCTCCGTTGGACAGGGGGTTTACGAGCAGTACTTC
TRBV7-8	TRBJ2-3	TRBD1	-	CASEGDGTGVADTQYF	TGTGCCAGCGAAGGCGACGGGACAGGGGTGGCAGATACGCAGTATTTT
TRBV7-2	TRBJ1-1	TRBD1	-	CASSLGVTGMNTEAFF	TGTGCCAGCAGCTTAGGAGTGACAGGGATGAACACTGAAGCTTTCTTT
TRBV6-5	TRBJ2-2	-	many	CASGPSRPAGGELFF	TGTGCCAGCGGCCCATCCAGGCCGGCGGGCGGGGAGCTGTTTTTT
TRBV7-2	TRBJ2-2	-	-	CASSVSLFTGELFF	TGTGCCAGCAGCGTTTCTCTATTCACCGGGGAGCTGTTTTTT
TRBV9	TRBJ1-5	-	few	CASSVGGTNQPQHF	TGTGCCAGCAGCGTAGGAGGGACCAATCAGCCCCAGCATTTT
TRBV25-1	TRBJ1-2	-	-	CASSEWVNYGYTF	TGTGCCAGCAGTGAATGGGTAAACTATGGCTACACCTTC
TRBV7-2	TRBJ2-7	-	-	CASSAGISYEQYF	TGTGCCAGCAGCGCAGGGATCTCCTACGAGCAGTACTTC
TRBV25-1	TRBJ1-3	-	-	CASSDLLPQGKSGNTIYF	TGTGCCAGCAGTGACCTTCTCCCACAGGGTAAATCTGGAAACACCATATATTTT
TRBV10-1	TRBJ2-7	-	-	CASLVPEQYF	TGCGCCAGCCTAGTTCCCGAGCAGTACTTC
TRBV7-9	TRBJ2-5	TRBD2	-	CASSPPTSGGETQYF	TGTGCCAGCAGCCCACCGACTAGCGGGGGAGAGACCCAGTACTTC
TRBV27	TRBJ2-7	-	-	CASKTDGVLLVGEQYF	TGTGCCAGCAAGACCGACGGGGTCCTTCTAGTAGGCGAGCAGTACTTC
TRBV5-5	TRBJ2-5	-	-	CASSLVIWETQYF	TGTGCCAGCAGCTTGGTGATCTGGGAGACCCAGTACTTC
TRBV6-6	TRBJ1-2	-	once	CASSYGGRSGYTF	TGTGCCAGCAGTTACGGGGGGCGGAGTGGCTACACCTTC
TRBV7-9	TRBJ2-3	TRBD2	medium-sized	CASSQWREGRTDTQYF	TGTGCCAGCAGCCAGTGGCGGGAGGGCCGCACAGATACGCAGTATTTT
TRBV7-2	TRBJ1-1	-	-	CASSSFGTEAFF	TGTGCCAGCAGCTCTTTTGGGACTGAAGCTTTCTTT
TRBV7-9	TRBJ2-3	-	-	CASSQAGRTDTQYF	TGTGCCAGCAGCCAGGCGGGGCGCACAGATACGCAGTATTTT
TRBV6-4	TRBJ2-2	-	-	CAARGESGELFF	TGTGCCGCCAGAGGAGAGAGCGGGGAGCTGTTTTTT
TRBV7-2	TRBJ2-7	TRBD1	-	CASSTGSLGTAYEQYF	TGTGCCAGCAGCACAGGGAGTCTTGGGACAGCGTACGAGCAGTACTTC
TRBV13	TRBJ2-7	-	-	CASSSGTSRPVPYEQYF	TGTGCCAGCAGCTCCGGGACATCTCGGCCGGTACCCTACGAGCAGTACTTC
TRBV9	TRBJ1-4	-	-	CASSVGGAGGNEKLFF	TGTGCCAGCAGCGTAGGAGGGGCAGGTGGTAATGAAAAACTGTTTTTT
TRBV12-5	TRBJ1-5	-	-	CASGLGTGQPQHF	TGTGCTAGTGGTTTGGGGACGGGGCAGCCCCAGCATTTT
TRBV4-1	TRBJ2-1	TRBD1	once	CASSQVGTGGDEQFF	TGCGCCAGCAGCCAAGTCGGGACAGGGGGTGATGAGCAGTTCTTC
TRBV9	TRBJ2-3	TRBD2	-	CASSPRLAGGLTDTQYF	TGTGCCAGCAGCCCCAGACTAGCGGGGGGGTTGACAGATACGCAGTATTTT
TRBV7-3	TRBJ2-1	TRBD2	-	CASSLQAGGRYEQFF	TGTGCCAGCAGCTTACAGGCGGGAGGGCGCTATGAGCAGTTCTTC
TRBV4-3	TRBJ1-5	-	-	CASSQEYGGGTQPQHF	TGCGCCAGCAGCCAAGAGTATGGGGGGGGAACTCAGCCCCAGCATTTT
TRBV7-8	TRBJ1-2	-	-	CASSLGVWDGYTF	TGTGCCAGCAGCTTAGGCGTGTGGGATGGCTACACCTTC
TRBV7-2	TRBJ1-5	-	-	CASSLGTAQPQHF	TGTGCCAGCAGCTTAGGTACAGCCCAGCCCCAGCATTTT